A selection of T cell receptor beta chains follows, all from one sample in a study of blood T cell repertoires in COVID-19. Produced via immunoSEQ multiplex PCR; TCRdb's table is partial and in-frame only. This table holds 190,000 or so clones, approximately 86% found once. The sample consisted of PBMCs or T cells enriched from blood (not recorded which). Receptor source: a woman in her 30s who had recovered from COVID-19. Each CDR3 is given with its conserved first and last residue. D genes are given only for firm matches. The size field is filled for only some rows; it gives once, few, many or a size class.

J gene	D gene	clone size	CDR3 length	V gene	CDR3 DNA	CDR3 protein
TRBJ1-5	.	.	14	TRBV3-1/TRBV3-2	TGTGCCAGCAGCCTAGGGGCCAGCAATCAGCCCCAGCATTTT	CASSLGASNQPQHF
TRBJ1-1	.	.	17	TRBV19	TGTGCCTCTAAAACGGGCGGGAGGGGCCTCGGGACCACTGAAGCTTTCTTT	CASKTGGRGLGTTEAFF
TRBJ1-4	.	.	15	TRBV7-9	TGTGCCAGCAGCCCCTTTTTTAGTTCTAATGAAAAACTGTTTTTT	CASSPFFSSNEKLFF
TRBJ2-2	TRBD1	.	14	TRBV18	TGTGCCAGCTCACCCACAGGGGACACCGGGGAGCTGTTTTTT	CASSPTGDTGELFF
TRBJ2-4	.	.	14	TRBV7-9	TGTGCCAGCAGCTCCCCCTCGAGCAAAAACATTCAGTACTTC	CASSSPSSKNIQYF
TRBJ1-5	.	.	15	TRBV28	TGTGCCAGCATCCTAGGGGGGGGATCAGGTCAGCCCCAGCATTTT	CASILGGGSGQPQHF
TRBJ1-1	TRBD1	.	14	TRBV11-2	TGTGCCAGCAGGTTGGACAGGGGGATCCTAGAAGCTTTCTTT	CASRLDRGILEAFF
TRBJ2-3	.	.	14	TRBV30	TGTGCCTGGAGTGTACTAGGGGGTCAAGATACGCAGTATTTT	CAWSVLGGQDTQYF
TRBJ1-1	.	.	12	TRBV6-5	TGTGCCAGCACAGAATTGAACACTGAAGCTTTCTTT	CASTELNTEAFF
TRBJ2-5	.	.	14	TRBV5-6	TGTGCCAGCAGCCTGGAAGGGGTCCAAGAGACCCAGTACTTC	CASSLEGVQETQYF
TRBJ2-1	.	.	13	TRBV5-1	TGCGCCAGCAGCTCCCCGGGGGGCTATGAGCAGTTCTTC	CASSSPGGYEQFF
TRBJ1-2	TRBD1	.	13	TRBV5-6	TGTGCCAGCAGCCTCGCCACAGGGGTTGGCTACACCTTC	CASSLATGVGYTF
TRBJ1-1	.	once	13	TRBV27	TGTGCCAGACCGACAGCCCGGAACACTGAAGCTTTCTTT	CARPTARNTEAFF
TRBJ1-3	.	.	14	TRBV11-2	TGTGCCAGCAGCCGGACAGAGGCTGGGCGCACCATATATTTT	CASSRTEAGRTIYF
TRBJ1-5	.	.	14	TRBV7-2	TGTGCCAGCAGCCACTCGGGTGATAATCAGCCCCAGCATTTT	CASSHSGDNQPQHF
TRBJ1-5	.	.	17	TRBV15	TGTGCCACCAGCAGACCTTCAGGGACTCTTGTTGGGCAGCCCCAGCATTTT	CATSRPSGTLVGQPQHF
TRBJ1-5	.	.	15	TRBV19	TGTGCCAGTGGGCTCGTAGGTGGGAGCAATCAGCCCCAGCATTTT	CASGLVGGSNQPQHF
TRBJ2-3	TRBD2	.	16	TRBV5-1	TGCGCCAGCAGCTTGAGGACTAGCGGCCACACAGATACGCAGTATTTT	CASSLRTSGHTDTQYF
TRBJ2-7	TRBD2	.	14	TRBV9	TGTGCCAGCAGCGTAGAGGGACTAGGCTACGAGCAGTACTTC	CASSVEGLGYEQYF
TRBJ2-7	TRBD1	.	16	TRBV7-9	TGTGCCAGCAGCGAAACCTCTCGGACAGGGGCCTACGAGCAGTACTTC	CASSETSRTGAYEQYF
TRBJ1-4	.	.	15	TRBV11-1	TGTGCCAGCAGCTCCGGACCGCCGGCGGGTGAAAAACTGTTTTTT	CASSSGPPAGEKLFF
TRBJ2-7	.	.	12	TRBV13	TGTGCCAGCAGTGACAGGCTCAACGAGCAGTACTTC	CASSDRLNEQYF
TRBJ1-2	.	.	13	TRBV19	TGTGCCAGTAGTGCCCGTGTAGGATTGAGGTACACCTTC	CASSARVGLRYTF
TRBJ1-2	.	.	11	TRBV10-3	TGTGCCATCAAGGACATGGGGGGCTACACCTTC	CAIKDMGGYTF
TRBJ1-1	.	.	16	TRBV9	TGTGCCAGCAGCGTAGCTCCCGGGGCGGGGCGCACTGAAGCTTTCTTT	CASSVAPGAGRTEAFF
TRBJ1-1	.	.	14	TRBV11-1	TGTGCCAGCAGCCCAGAAGGGAGGGGCACTGAAGCTTTCTTT	CASSPEGRGTEAFF
TRBJ2-7	TRBD1	.	14	TRBV3-1/TRBV3-2	TGTGCCAGCAGCCAAGGCTACAGGGGCTACGAGCAGTACTTC	CASSQGYRGYEQYF
TRBJ2-1	TRBD2	.	18	TRBV11-3	TGTGCCAGCAGCCGGACTAGCGGGAGGGCCAGCTCCTACAATGAGCAGTTCTTC	CASSRTSGRASSYNEQFF
TRBJ2-1	TRBD2	.	14	TRBV19	TGTGCCAGTCTAGCGGGAGGGAATGAAGGTGAGCAGTTCTTC	CASLAGGNEGEQFF
TRBJ2-1	.	.	12	TRBV4-3	TGCGCCAGCAGCCAGACCAGCGGGCTGCAGTTCTTC	CASSQTSGLQFF
TRBJ1-4	TRBD1	.	16	TRBV29-1	TGCAGCGTCGGACAGGGGAGGGGGACAACTAATGAAAAACTGTTTTTT	CSVGQGRGTTNEKLFF
TRBJ1-1	.	.	14	TRBV3-1/TRBV3-2	TGTGCCAGCAGCCAAGAAGGAGGAGGGACTGAAGCTTTCTTT	CASSQEGGGTEAFF
TRBJ1-4	.	.	15	TRBV19	TGTGCCAGCGCCAGGGGTTGGAGGACTAATGAAAAACTGTTTTTT	CASARGWRTNEKLFF
TRBJ2-4	.	.	15	TRBV5-1	TGCGCCAGCAGCTTGAGGCCAGCCAGCCAGGACATTCAGTACTTC	CASSLRPASQDIQYF
TRBJ2-3	TRBD1	.	15	TRBV4-1	TGCGCCAGCAGCCAGAACAGGGGAGGCACAGATACGCAGTATTTT	CASSQNRGGTDTQYF
TRBJ1-4	TRBD1	.	15	TRBV18	TGTGCCAGCTCACCAGGGACAGGGAATAATGAAAAACTGTTTTTT	CASSPGTGNNEKLFF
TRBJ2-7	.	.	15	TRBV6-5	TGTGCCAGCAGTTACTCAAGACAGGAGACCTACGAGCAGTACTTC	CASSYSRQETYEQYF
TRBJ2-7	TRBD2	.	14	TRBV28	TGTGCCAGCAGCCCCCAGCGGGAGTGGTACGAGCAGTACTTC	CASSPQREWYEQYF
TRBJ2-6	.	.	14	TRBV3-1/TRBV3-2	TGTGCCACAAAAGCAGGGCCTGGGGCCAACGTCCTGACTTTC	CATKAGPGANVLTF
TRBJ1-2	.	.	14	TRBV6-4	TGTGCCAGAGCGCTAGGGGGTTCTAACTATGGCTACACCTTC	CARALGGSNYGYTF
TRBJ2-5	TRBD2	.	17	TRBV7-2	TGTGCCAGCAGCTTAGGGGGTAGCGGGGTGACCCAAGAGACCCAGTACTTC	CASSLGGSGVTQETQYF
TRBJ1-1	.	.	15	TRBV6-1	TGTGCCAGCAGTGAGCGCGGCAGGGAGAACACTGAAGCTTTCTTT	CASSERGRENTEAFF
TRBJ1-1	.	few	13	TRBV11-3	TGTGCCAGCAGCTCCACAGGGATCACTGAAGCTTTCTTT	CASSSTGITEAFF
TRBJ1-6	TRBD1	.	15	TRBV19	TGTGCCAGTAGTAATCCCGGGACAGGGAATTCACCCCTCCACTTT	CASSNPGTGNSPLHF
TRBJ2-1	TRBD1	.	12	TRBV18	TGTGCCAGCTCGCCACAGGGGTACGAGCAGTTCTTC	CASSPQGYEQFF
TRBJ2-1	TRBD2	.	18	TRBV7-2	TGTGCCAGCAGCTATGGGACTAGCGGGAGGGCCTTTAGCAATGAGCAGTTCTTC	CASSYGTSGRAFSNEQFF
TRBJ1-1	.	.	14	TRBV2	TGTGCCAGCAGTACCCAGGCTGGTGGCACTGAAGCTTTCTTT	CASSTQAGGTEAFF
TRBJ1-2	.	.	16	TRBV19	TGTGCCAGTAGTTTATGGACGGGGAGGGGAACCTATGGCTACACCTTC	CASSLWTGRGTYGYTF
TRBJ1-1	TRBD1	.	12	TRBV29-1	TGCAGCGTTGGCACAGGGGGTGCTGAAGCTTTCTTT	CSVGTGGAEAFF
TRBJ1-1	.	.	15	TRBV25-1	TGTGCCAGCAGTGAATATGGAGGTTTGGGAACTGAAGCTTTCTTT	CASSEYGGLGTEAFF
TRBJ1-5	.	.	14	TRBV5-5	TGTGCCAGCAGCTTACAACAGGGCGGGCAGCCCCAGCATTTT	CASSLQQGGQPQHF